The source of this T cell receptor beta chain is a study of cytomegalovirus exposure and HLA in healthy donors. Overall study: The roughly 130 validation repertoires used the same platform as the approximately 620 first-cohort repertoires (as reported by a later analysis).

The validation cohort, a group of more than 100 subjects, included the donors and was separate from the roughly 670-subject first cohort. Clones were read by immunoSEQ multiplex PCR, and TCRdb kept only the in-frame ones, dropping some. The sample lists just under 150,000 clones; about nine tenths were seen once. In the case of this clone: Its specificity is unknown. Other DNA sequences from this sample encode an identical CDR3 as well.

General study points: Reported performance of the classifier showed diagnosis of cytomegalovirus status with high specificity and sensitivity.

Germline-derived CDR1 and CDR2 are SGHRS and YFSETQ. The V and J ends lost 2 bases and 0 bases respectively, with 8 bases between them. The CDR3 runs 15 residues. The specimen was PBMCs. The TCR comes from a man younger than 35 in good health and CMV-seropositive. The rearrangement uses TRBV5-1 and TRBJ1-4; D call uncertain. As DNA, the CDR3 is TGCGCCAGCAGCTTAACGGGTGCAACTAATGAAAAACTGTTTTTT. Translating it yields CASSLTGATNEKLFF.